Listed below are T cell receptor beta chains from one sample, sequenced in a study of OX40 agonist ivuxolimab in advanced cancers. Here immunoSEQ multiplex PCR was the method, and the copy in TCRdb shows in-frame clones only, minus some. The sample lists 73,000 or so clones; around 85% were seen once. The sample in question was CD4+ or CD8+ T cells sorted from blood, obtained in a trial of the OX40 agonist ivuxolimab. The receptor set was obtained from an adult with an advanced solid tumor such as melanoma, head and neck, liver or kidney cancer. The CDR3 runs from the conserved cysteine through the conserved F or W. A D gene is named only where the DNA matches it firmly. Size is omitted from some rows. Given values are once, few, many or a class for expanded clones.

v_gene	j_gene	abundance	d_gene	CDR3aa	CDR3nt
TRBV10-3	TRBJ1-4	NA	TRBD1	CAISESSIGTDTNEKLFF	TGTGCCATCAGTGAGTCATCAATCGGGACAGATACTAATGAAAAACTGTTTTTT
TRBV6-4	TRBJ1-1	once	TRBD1	CASRRDREHTPSTEAFF	TGTGCCAGCAGGCGGGACAGGGAACATACCCCCTCCACTGAAGCTTTCTTT
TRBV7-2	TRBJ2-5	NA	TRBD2	CASSLVGGETQYF	TGTGCCAGCAGCTTAGTGGGGGGGGAGACCCAGTACTTC
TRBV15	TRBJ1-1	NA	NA	CATSRELEREAFF	TGTGCCACCAGCAGAGAGTTGGAGCGGGAAGCTTTCTTT
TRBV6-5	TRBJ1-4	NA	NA	CASSYRVDGNEKLFF	TGTGCCAGCAGTTACCGGGTGGACGGGAATGAAAAACTGTTTTTT
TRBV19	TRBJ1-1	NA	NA	CASSTQKGTEAFF	TGTGCCAGTAGTACCCAAAAGGGCACTGAAGCTTTCTTT
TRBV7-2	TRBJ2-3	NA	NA	CASSLNRGGSDTQYF	TGTGCCAGCAGTTTAAACCGGGGTGGTTCAGATACGCAGTATTTT
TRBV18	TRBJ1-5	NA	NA	CASSEGYNQPQHF	TGTGCCAGCTCAGAGGGATACAATCAGCCCCAGCATTTT
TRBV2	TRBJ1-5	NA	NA	CASSEILWQVGQPQHF	TGTGCCAGCAGTGAAATCTTGTGGCAGGTGGGCCAGCCCCAGCATTTT
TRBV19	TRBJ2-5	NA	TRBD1	CASSRQGGVETQYF	TGTGCCAGTAGTAGACAGGGTGGGGTGGAGACCCAGTACTTC
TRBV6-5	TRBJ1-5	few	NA	CASSYGGSGNQPQHF	TGTGCCAGCAGTTACGGAGGTAGTGGCAATCAGCCCCAGCATTTT
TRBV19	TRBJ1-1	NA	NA	CASSSLLGRLEAFF	TGTGCCAGTAGTTCTCTTCTGGGCCGCCTGGAGGCTTTCTTT
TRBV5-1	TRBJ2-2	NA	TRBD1	CASGRDRGTGELFF	TGCGCCAGCGGCCGGGACAGGGGCACCGGGGAGCTGTTTTTT
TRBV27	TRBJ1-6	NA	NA	CASSFRGRDNSPLHF	TGTGCCAGCAGTTTCAGGGGAAGAGATAATTCACCCCTCCACTTT
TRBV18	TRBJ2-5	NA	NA	CASSLVGTQETQYF	TGTGCCAGCTCACTAGTAGGGACCCAAGAGACCCAGTACTTC
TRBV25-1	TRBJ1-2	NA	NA	CASSAGAGYTF	TGTGCCAGCAGTGCGGGGGCGGGCTACACCTTC
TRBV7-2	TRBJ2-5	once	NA	CASSLGSGRGETQYF	TGTGCCAGCAGCTTAGGATCGGGCAGGGGAGAGACCCAGTACTTC
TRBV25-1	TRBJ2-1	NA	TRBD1	CASSGQGATGSYNEQFF	TGTGCCAGCAGTGGGCAGGGGGCGACGGGCTCCTACAATGAGCAGTTCTTC
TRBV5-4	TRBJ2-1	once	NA	CASSSSRRDGGEQFF	TGTGCCAGCAGCTCCTCGAGGAGGGACGGGGGTGAGCAGTTCTTC
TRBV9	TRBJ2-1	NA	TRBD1	CASTVGGQGSYNEQFF	TGTGCCAGCACGGTTGGTGGACAGGGGTCCTACAATGAGCAGTTCTTC
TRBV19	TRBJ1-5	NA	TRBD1	CASSIGQGGFNQPQHF	TGTGCCAGTAGTATTGGCCAGGGGGGTTTCAATCAGCCCCAGCATTTT
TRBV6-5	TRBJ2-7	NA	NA	CASSSRETQAYEQYF	TGTGCCAGCAGCTCGAGGGAGACACAAGCCTACGAGCAGTACTTC
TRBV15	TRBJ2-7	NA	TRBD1	CATSRGPGQGADEQYF	TGTGCCACCAGCAGAGGACCGGGACAGGGGGCGGACGAGCAGTACTTC
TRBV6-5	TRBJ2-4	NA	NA	CASSYGLAKNIQYF	TGTGCCAGCAGTTACGGACTAGCCAAAAACATTCAGTACTTC
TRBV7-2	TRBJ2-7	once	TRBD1	CASSQRTGISYEQYF	TGTGCCAGCAGCCAGAGGACAGGGATTTCCTACGAGCAGTACTTC
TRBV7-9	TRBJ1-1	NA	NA	CASSLDSINTEAFF	TGTGCCAGCAGCTTAGACAGCATCAACACTGAAGCTTTCTTT
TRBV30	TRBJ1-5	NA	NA	CAWSIDRMGPQHF	TGTGCCTGGAGTATCGACCGGATGGGGCCCCAGCATTTT
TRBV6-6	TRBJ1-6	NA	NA	CASNSNHREGSPLHF	TGTGCCAGCAACTCGAACCACAGGGAAGGTTCACCCCTCCACTTT
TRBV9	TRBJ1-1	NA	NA	CASSVRDNGGEAFF	TGTGCCAGCAGCGTTCGGGACAATGGGGGTGAAGCTTTCTTT
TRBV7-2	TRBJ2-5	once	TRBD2	CASSLAGTRGEETQYF	TGTGCCAGCAGCTTAGCCGGGACTAGGGGGGAAGAGACCCAGTACTTC
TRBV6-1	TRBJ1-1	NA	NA	CALEGLGPPEAFF	TGTGCCTTAGAGGGGCTCGGTCCCCCTGAAGCTTTCTTT
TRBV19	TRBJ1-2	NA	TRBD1	CASRDGQEVYGYTF	TGTGCCAGTAGGGATGGACAGGAAGTCTATGGCTACACCTTC
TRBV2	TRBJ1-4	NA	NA	CASSRELVGTNEKLFF	TGTGCCAGCAGCCGAGAATTAGTGGGGACAAATGAAAAACTGTTTTTT
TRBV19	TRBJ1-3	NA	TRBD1	CASTETGSGNTIYF	TGTGCCAGTACCGAGACAGGGTCTGGAAACACCATATATTTT
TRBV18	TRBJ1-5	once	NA	CASSNRDNQPQHF	TGTGCCAGCTCAAATCGGGACAATCAGCCCCAGCATTTT
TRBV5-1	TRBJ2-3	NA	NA	CASSPRLAGEGGQYF	TGCGCCAGCAGCCCTCGACTCGCCGGGGAGGGGGGGCAGTATTTT
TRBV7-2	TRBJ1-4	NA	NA	CASSPNREKLFF	TGTGCCAGCAGCCCCAACAGGGAAAAACTGTTTTTT
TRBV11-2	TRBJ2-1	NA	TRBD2	CASSLGFVAGGNEQFF	TGTGCCAGCAGCTTAGGCTTTGTAGCGGGGGGCAATGAGCAGTTCTTC
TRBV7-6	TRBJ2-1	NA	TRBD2	CASSGTTPGRRFF	TGTGCCAGCTCCGGGACTACCCCCGGGCGGCGCTTCTTC
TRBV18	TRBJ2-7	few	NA	CASSPYDPYEQYF	TGTGCCAGCTCACCTTACGATCCCTACGAGCAGTACTTC
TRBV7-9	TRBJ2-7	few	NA	CASSRGESYEQYF	TGTGCCAGCAGCCGCGGGGAGTCCTACGAGCAGTACTTC
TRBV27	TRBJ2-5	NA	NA	CASRTGTGRQETQYF	TGTGCCAGCAGGACCGGGACCGGCCGCCAAGAGACCCAGTACTTC
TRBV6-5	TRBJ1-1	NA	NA	CASARRGGLNTEAFF	TGTGCCAGCGCCCGAAGGGGGGGATTGAACACTGAAGCTTTCTTT
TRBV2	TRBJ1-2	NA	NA	CASSSRDYGYTF	TGTGCCAGCAGTTCCAGGGACTATGGCTACACCTTC
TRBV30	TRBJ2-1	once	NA	CAWSRDVWEQFF	TGTGCCTGGAGTCGGGATGTTTGGGAGCAGTTCTTC
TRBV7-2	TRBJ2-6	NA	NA	CASSSQGTGANVLTF	TGTGCCAGCAGCAGCCAGGGAACCGGGGCCAACGTCCTGACTTTC
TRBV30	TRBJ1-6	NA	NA	CAWSGTSSYNSPLHF	TGTGCCTGGAGTGGAACGAGCTCCTATAATTCACCCCTCCACTTT
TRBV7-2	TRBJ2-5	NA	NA	CASSRIWGGETQYF	TGTGCCAGCAGCCGAATCTGGGGCGGGGAGACCCAGTACTTC
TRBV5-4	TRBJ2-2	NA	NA	CASSLAQNTGELFF	TGTGCCAGCAGCTTGGCCCAGAACACCGGGGAGCTGTTTTTT